These 19 T cell receptor beta chains were all obtained from the same sample, sequenced in a study of OX40 agonist ivuxolimab in advanced cancers. Profiling relied on immunoSEQ multiplex PCR, and the TCRdb table lists in-frame clones only, not all of them. The sample lists fewer than 45,000 clones, roughly 72% seen once, with over 20% in the top ten. Specimen: CD4+ or CD8+ T cells sorted from blood, collected in a trial of the OX40 agonist ivuxolimab. These receptors came from an adult with an advanced solid tumor such as melanoma, head and neck, liver or kidney cancer.

The V call is TRBV10-3, the J call TRBJ1-2; weak D call: TRBD1 (6 bases). Germline V gene sequence: CDR1 ENHRY, CDR2 SYGVKD. The CDR3 loop spans 13 amino acids. V was clipped by 0 bases and J by 8 bases, with 10 bases between them. In DNA form, the CDR3 reads TGTGCCATCAGTGAGTCGCAGGGGTTGGGCTACACCTTC. Translating gives CAISESQGLGYTF.

This clone has a handful of counts. This rearrangement joins TRBV19 to TRBJ2-2; 9 bases agree with TRBD1. V lost 2 bases to trimming and J lost 4 bases; unmatched junction nucleotides: 5. The germline V gene has CDR1 LNHDA and CDR2 SQIVND (reference sequence). This CDR3 has 16 residues. CDR3 sequence: CASSILGQGGTGELFF. The CDR3 DNA follows: TGTGCCAGTAGTATATTGGGACAGGGTGGCACCGGGGAGCTGTTTTTT.

The chain carries TRBV10-3 and TRBJ1-5; 9 bases line up with TRBD1. V shed 10 bases and J 7 bases; nucleotides not matched to a gene: 11. The CDR3 runs 14 residues. Looked up from germline, CDR1 is ENHRY and CDR2 is SYGVKD. CDR3 region: CASRPRTGEQPQHF. The CDR3 DNA reads TGTGCCAGCAGACCTCGGACAGGGGAACAGCCCCAGCATTTT.

The V gene is TRBV29-1, the J gene TRBJ2-7, with 8 bases aligning to TRBD1. Trimming removed 2 bases from V and 7 bases from J; junction bases left unmatched: 16. The CDR3 covers 16 residues. The germline gives CDR1 SQVTM, CDR2 ANQGSEA. CDR3 sequence (DNA): TGCAGCGTTGAAAGCCTCCATCAATCAGGGGGCCGGGAGCAGTACGTC. It specifies CSVESLHQSGGREQYV.

J is TRBJ1-2 and V is TRBV6-5, with 9 bases fitting TRBD1. Per germline, CDR1 MNHEY and CDR2 SVGAGI. The CDR3 is 15 residues long. The V and J ends lost 4 bases and 4 bases, in that order; junction bases with no gene match: 7. As DNA, the CDR3 is TGTGCCAGCAGTTCATCATTGACAGGGGGCTATGGCTACACCTTC. This sequence encodes CASSSSLTGGYGYTF.

This clone was detected only a few times. J is TRBJ2-1 and V is TRBV2, with TRBD2 matching 10 bases. The CDR3 consists of 16 residues. CDR1 is SNHLY, CDR2 FYNNEI, per germline. J was trimmed by 3 bases and V by 3 bases; bases with no gene match: 5. The CDR3, as DNA: TGTGCCAGCAGTGACCCAGCGGGGGGGCGCTACAATGAGCAGTTCTTC. It is translated as CASSDPAGGRYNEQFF. Using reference TRBV2 and TRBJ2-1 for the parts outside the CDR3, the full variable domain is EPEVTQTPSHQVTQMGQEVILRCVPISNHLYFYWYRQILGQKVEFLVSFYNNEISEKSEIFDDQFSVERPDGSNFTLKIRSTKLEDSAMYFCASSDPAGGRYNEQFFGPGTRLTVL.

The CDR3 nucleotides read TGTGCCACCAGCAGAGATCAGGGGTTGAACACTGAAGCTTTCTTT. It is translated as CATSRDQGLNTEAFF. The chain couples TRBV15 to TRBJ1-1; D might be TRBD1 (6 bases). The CDR3 covers 15 residues. The germline V and J ends were trimmed by 0 bases and 0 bases, with 8 bases remaining between them. Germline V gene sequence: CDR1 LNHNV, CDR2 YYDKDF (reference sequence).

The CDR3 reads CASSKRFGYTF. In nucleotides, the CDR3 is TGTGCCAGCAGCAAGAGGTTTGGCTACACCTTC. The rearrangement uses TRBV21-1 and TRBJ1-2. TRBV21-1 is a pseudogene. The CDR3 spans 11 residues.

This clone has only a few counts. V gene TRBV25-1 combines with J gene TRBJ2-4; 8 nucleotides match TRBD1. CDR3 length: 12 residues. CDR1 MGHDK and CDR2 SYGVNS come from the germline V gene. V shed 8 bases, J shed 8 bases, and the junction held 5 bases outside the gene matches. In nucleotides, the CDR3 is TGTGCCAGCGGGACAGGAGGGGACATTCAGTACTTC. This translates into CASGTGGDIQYF. The variable domain in full, with the rest retrieved from reference TRBV25-1 and TRBJ2-4, is EADIYQTPRYLVIGTGKKITLECSQTMGHDKMYWYQQDPGMELHLIHYSYGVNSTEKGDLSSESTVSRIRTEHFPLTLESARPSHTSQYLCASGTGGDIQYFGAGTRLSVL.

This clone was seen just once. The V gene is TRBV18, the J gene TRBJ1-2; possibly TRBD1 for D (5 bases). CDR3 length equals 15 residues. Germline assignment: CDR1 KGHSH and CDR2 LQKENI. Trimming shortened V by 3 bases and J by 0 bases, and 11 bases separated the two germline ends. CDR3 amino acids: CASSPTGHPNYGYTF. CDR3 coding DNA: TGTGCCAGCTCACCTACTGGACACCCTAACTATGGCTACACCTTC.

The V gene is TRBV11-3, the J gene TRBJ2-3; D not resolved. The germline V and J ends were trimmed by 0 bases and 4 bases, with 5 bases remaining between them. The V gene's germline CDR1 is SGHNT and CDR2 YENEEA. The CDR3 spans 13 residues. The CDR3 reads CASSLDWADTQYF. The CDR3 DNA is TGTGCCAGCAGCTTAGATTGGGCAGATACGCAGTATTTT.

The chain couples TRBV10-2 to TRBJ1-2; TRBD1 is a possible D gene (5 bases). This CDR3 region has 12 residues. Between the trimmed V and J ends, which lost 6 bases and 4 bases, there was a span of 9 bases. Looked up from germline, CDR1 is WSHSY and CDR2 is SAAADI. The CDR3 loop reads CASSMTVYGYTF. The CDR3 nucleotides are TGCGCCAGCAGCATGACAGTCTATGGCTACACCTTC.

The chain recombines TRBV2 with TRBJ2-6, with TRBD1 identical over 7 bases. V gave up 6 bases and J gave up 3 bases; unmatched junction bases: 2. The germline gives CDR1 SNHLY, CDR2 FYNNEI. The CDR3 sequence is 14 residues long. CDR3 in amino acids: CASRTGFGANVLTF. Written as DNA, the CDR3 is TGTGCCAGCAGGACAGGGTTTGGGGCCAACGTCCTGACTTTC.

The chain recombines TRBV11-2 with TRBJ2-3; 7 nucleotides agree with TRBD2. CDR1 is SGHAT, CDR2 FQNNGV, per germline. CDR3 length equals 15 residues. The V segment lost 3 bases and the J segment 6 bases; nucleotides outside the gene matches: 9. The CDR3 reads CASSLFAGEGDTQYF. Here the CDR3 DNA reads TGTGCCAGCAGCTTGTTCGCGGGGGAGGGTGATACGCAGTATTTT.

This clone was observed a handful of times. The rearrangement links TRBV5-1 to TRBJ2-1, with a possible D match to TRBD2 (6 bases). V was trimmed by 0 bases and J by 7 bases, leaving 23 bases between them. Looked up from germline, CDR1 is SGHRS and CDR2 is YFSETQ. This CDR3 has 18 residues. The CDR3 DNA follows: TGCGCCAGCAGCTTGGCGCCCGCCTTTCAGTCCGGAGGGAATGAGCAGTTCTTC. Translating it yields CASSLAPAFQSGGNEQFF.

The J gene is TRBJ1-3, the V gene TRBV11-2, with a possible D match to TRBD1 (6 bases). The V end was cut by 5 bases, the J end by 2 bases, with 13 bases between. CDR3 length: 15 residues. CDR1 is SGHAT, CDR2 FQNNGV, per germline. DNA for the CDR3: TGTGCCAGCAGCCTCCTTGGGGGGCCTGGAAACACCATATATTTT. It yields the protein CASSLLGGPGNTIYF.

The chain has TRBV11-1 and TRBJ2-7; D is uncertain. Trimming took 8 bases from V and 4 from J, leaving 15 bases between them. The CDR3 loop spans 13 amino acids. In germline, CDR1 is SGHAT, CDR2 FQDESV (reference sequence). The CDR3 spells CASAPNAGYEQYF. The CDR3 region has the DNA TGTGCCAGCGCCCCCAACGCCGGGTACGAGCAGTACTTC.

The chain links TRBV19 to TRBJ1-1; possibly TRBD1 for D (6 bases). The CDR3 loop spans 14 amino acids. Per the germline V gene, CDR1 is LNHDA and CDR2 is SQIVND (reference sequence). Trimming stripped 7 bases from V and 4 bases from J, with 16 bases between. CDR3 bases: TGTGCCAGTACCCGGAGACAGGCTGTCACTGAAGCTTTCTTT. Protein sequence: CASTRRQAVTEAFF.

This clone was picked up a small number of times. The gene calls are TRBV29-1 and TRBJ1-2; 8 bases fit TRBD1. Looked up from germline, CDR1 is SQVTM and CDR2 is ANQGSEA. CDR3 length: 13 residues. The junction had 6 bases not matched to a gene; V was cut back by 3 bases and J by 6 bases. CDR3 sequence: CSVDTGGSDGYTF. CDR3 nucleotides: TGCAGCGTTGATACAGGGGGATCTGATGGCTACACCTTC.